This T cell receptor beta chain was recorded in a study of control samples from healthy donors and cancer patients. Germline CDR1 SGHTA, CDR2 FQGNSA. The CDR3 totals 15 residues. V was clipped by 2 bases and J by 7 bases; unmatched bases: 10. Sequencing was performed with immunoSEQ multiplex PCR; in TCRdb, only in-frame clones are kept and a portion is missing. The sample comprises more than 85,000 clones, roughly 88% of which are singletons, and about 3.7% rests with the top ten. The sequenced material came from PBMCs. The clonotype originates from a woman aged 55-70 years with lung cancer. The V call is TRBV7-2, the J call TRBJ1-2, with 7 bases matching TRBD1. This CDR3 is CASSLPTLAGGGYTF. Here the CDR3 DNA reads TGTGCCAGCAGCTTACCTACCCTGGCAGGGGGTGGCTACACCTTC.